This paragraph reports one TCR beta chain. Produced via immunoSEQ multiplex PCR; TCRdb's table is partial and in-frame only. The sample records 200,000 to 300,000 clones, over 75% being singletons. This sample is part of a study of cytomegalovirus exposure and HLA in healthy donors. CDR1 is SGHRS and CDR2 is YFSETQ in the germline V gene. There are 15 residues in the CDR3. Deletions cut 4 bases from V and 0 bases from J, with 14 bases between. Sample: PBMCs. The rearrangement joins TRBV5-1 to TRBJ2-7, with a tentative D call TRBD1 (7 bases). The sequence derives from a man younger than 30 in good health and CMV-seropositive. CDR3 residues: CASSRGTADSYEQYF. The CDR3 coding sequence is TGCGCCAGCAGCCGCGGGACAGCCGACTCCTACGAGCAGTACTTC.